The following is a T cell receptor (beta chain) sequence with its context. Its specificity is unknown. The V gene's germline CDR1 is SGHTA and CDR2 FQGTGA. The CDR3 length is 15 residues. The V gene end was trimmed by 4 bases and the J gene end by 0 bases; junction bases not matched to a gene: 5. This specimen belongs to a study of T cell repertoires in cytomegalovirus infection. TCRdb re-called the reads with MiXCR, one entry per CDR3 protein. The table shows over 45,000 distinct CDR3 sequences, with around 18% occurring only once. The chain couples TRBV7-3 to TRBJ2-7; 8 positions agree with TRBD2. The specimen was CD8+ T cells from cultured PBMCs, collected from culture after CMV antigen stimulation. The source is a human donor in good health (CMV status not recorded). Some clones in this sample may be carry-over from other donors' samples. The CDR3 sequence is CASSSPTSVSYEQYF. The CDR3 DNA is TGTGCCAGCAGCTCCCCGACTAGCGTCTCCTACGAGCAGTACTTC.